The following is a T cell receptor (beta chain) sequence with its context. Its antigen is unidentified. The source of the sample is a study of T-cell reconstitution after alpha-beta-depleted transplantation in children. With 1 base clipped from V and 3 bases from J, the junction kept 5 bases outside the gene matches. This CDR3 spans 15 amino acids. Unique molecular identifiers were incorporated into the prepared TCRbeta library. TCRdb re-called the PCR reads through MiXCR, storing one row per CDR3 protein. Of 600,000 to 700,000 distinct CDR3 sequences listed, about an eighth were seen once; the top ten hold about 0.77%. Study-wide findings and caveats: Several hundred expanded graft clones reportedly supplied alpha-beta T cells about two months after transplant.

Sequences were derived from PBMCs, sampled before TCRalphabeta/CD19-depleted stem cell transplant. The chain uses TRBV12-3 or TRBV12-4 and TRBJ2-7; 8 nucleotides align to TRBD2. The source of this sequence is a girl aged 2 to 10 with congenital amegakaryocytic thrombocytopenia, due to receive a stem cell transplant. This chain's CDR3 is CASSLGAGTSYEQYF. CDR3 coding DNA: TGTGCCAGCAGTTTAGGGGCCGGGACTAGCTACGAGCAGTACTTC.